This T cell receptor beta chain was obtained from a study of regulatory T cells in long-lasting Graves disease. Study observations and caveats: Reduced TCR diversity was observed in persistent Graves' patients versus newly diagnosed patients.

The V end was cut by 2 bases, the J end by 1 base, with 8 bases between. CDR3 length: 14 amino acids. Time point specified: newly diagnosed GD, antithyroid drugs for less than 3 months. PBMC RNA was the source of the TCR library. This clonotype has a count of ten or more. The antigen is not known. CDR3-region Arm-PCR and iRepertoire HTBI primers produced the TCR beta libraries. TCRdb passed the multiplex PCR reads through MiXCR, listing each CDR3 protein once. The table has around 480,000 distinct CDR3 sequences, roughly 16% seen once; the top ten hold 20% to 25%. The sample also formed part of further work on T cells in Graves' hyperthyroidism and ophthalmopathy.

The sample in question was peripheral blood mononuclear cells (PBMCs), obtained at new diagnosis, from a patient treated with antithyroid drugs. This sequence was found in a woman aged 40-65 years with Graves disease. The chain couples TRBV12-3 or TRBV12-4 to TRBJ1-1; D is perhaps TRBD1 (6 bases). The CDR3 loop is CASSLLGANTEAFF. CDR3 sequence (DNA): TGTGCCAGCAGTTTATTGGGGGCGAACACTGAAGCTTTCTTT.